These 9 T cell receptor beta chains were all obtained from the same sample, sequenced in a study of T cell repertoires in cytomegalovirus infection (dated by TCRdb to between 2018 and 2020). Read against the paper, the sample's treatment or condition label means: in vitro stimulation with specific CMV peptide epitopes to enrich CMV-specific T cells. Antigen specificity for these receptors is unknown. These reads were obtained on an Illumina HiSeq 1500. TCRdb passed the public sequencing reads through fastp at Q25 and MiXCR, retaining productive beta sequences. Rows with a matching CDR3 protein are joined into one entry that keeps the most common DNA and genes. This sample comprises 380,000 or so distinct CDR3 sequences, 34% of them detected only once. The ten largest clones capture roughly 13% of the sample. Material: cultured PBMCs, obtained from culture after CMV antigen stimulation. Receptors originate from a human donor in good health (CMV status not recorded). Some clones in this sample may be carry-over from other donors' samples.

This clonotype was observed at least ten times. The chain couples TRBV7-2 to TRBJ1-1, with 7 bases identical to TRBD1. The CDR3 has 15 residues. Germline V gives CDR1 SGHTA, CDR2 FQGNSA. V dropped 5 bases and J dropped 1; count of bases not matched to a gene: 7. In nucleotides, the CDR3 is TGTGCCAGCAGCCCGCAGACAGGGACGAACACTGAAGCTTTCTTT. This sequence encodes CASSPQTGTNTEAFF.

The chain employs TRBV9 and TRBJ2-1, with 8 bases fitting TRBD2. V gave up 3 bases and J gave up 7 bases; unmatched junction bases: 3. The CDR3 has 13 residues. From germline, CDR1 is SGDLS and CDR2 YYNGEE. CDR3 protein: CASSDPSGNEQFF. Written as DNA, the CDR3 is TGTGCCAGCAGCGACCCTAGCGGGAATGAGCAGTTCTTC.

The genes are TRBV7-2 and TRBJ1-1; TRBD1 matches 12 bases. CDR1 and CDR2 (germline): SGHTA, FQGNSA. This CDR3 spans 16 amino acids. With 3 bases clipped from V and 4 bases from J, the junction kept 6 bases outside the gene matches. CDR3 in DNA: TGTGCCAGCAGCTTGAGGGACAGGGGGCAGGGCACTGAAGCTTTCTTT. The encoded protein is CASSLRDRGQGTEAFF. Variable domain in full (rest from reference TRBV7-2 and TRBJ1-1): GAGVSQSPSNKVTEKGKDVELRCDPISGHTALYWYRQSLGQGLEFLIYFQGNSAPDKSGLPSDRFSAERTGGSVSTLTIQRTQQEDSAVYLCASSLRDRGQGTEAFFGQGTRLTVV.

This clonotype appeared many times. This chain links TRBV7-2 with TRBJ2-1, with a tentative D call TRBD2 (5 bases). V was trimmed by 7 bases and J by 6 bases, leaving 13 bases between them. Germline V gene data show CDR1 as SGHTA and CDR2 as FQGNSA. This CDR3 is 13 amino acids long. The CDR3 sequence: CASTNRGLNEQFF. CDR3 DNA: TGTGCCAGCACCAACAGAGGACTCAATGAGCAGTTCTTC.

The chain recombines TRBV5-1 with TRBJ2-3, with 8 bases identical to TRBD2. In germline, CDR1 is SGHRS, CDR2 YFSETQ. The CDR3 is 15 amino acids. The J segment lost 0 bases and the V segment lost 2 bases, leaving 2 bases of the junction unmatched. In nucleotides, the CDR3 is TGCGCCAGCAGCTTTAGCGGGATGAGCACAGATACGCAGTATTTT. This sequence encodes CASSFSGMSTDTQYF.

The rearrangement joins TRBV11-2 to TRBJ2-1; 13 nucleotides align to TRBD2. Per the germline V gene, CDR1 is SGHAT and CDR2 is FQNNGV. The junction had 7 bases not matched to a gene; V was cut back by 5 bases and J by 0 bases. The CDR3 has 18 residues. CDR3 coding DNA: TGTGCCAGCAGCCGCCGGACTAGCGGGAGCAGCTCCTACAATGAGCAGTTCTTC. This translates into CASSRRTSGSSSYNEQFF.

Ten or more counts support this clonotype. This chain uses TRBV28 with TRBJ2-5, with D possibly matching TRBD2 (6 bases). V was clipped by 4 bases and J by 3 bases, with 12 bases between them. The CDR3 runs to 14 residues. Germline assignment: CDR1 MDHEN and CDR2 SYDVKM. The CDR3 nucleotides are TGTGCCAGCAGTTCAGGGACTGTTAAAGAGACCCAGTACTTC. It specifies CASSSGTVKETQYF. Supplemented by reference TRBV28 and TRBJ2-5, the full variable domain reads DVKVTQSSRYLVKRTGEKVFLECVQDMDHENMFWYRQDPGLGLRLIYFSYDVKMKEKGDIPEGYSVSREKKERFSLILESASTNQTSMYLCASSSGTVKETQYFGPGTRLLVL.

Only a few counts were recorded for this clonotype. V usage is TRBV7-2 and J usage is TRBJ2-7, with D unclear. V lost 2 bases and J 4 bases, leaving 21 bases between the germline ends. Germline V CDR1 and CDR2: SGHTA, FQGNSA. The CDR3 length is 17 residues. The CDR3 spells CASSLFGPKEGAYEQYF. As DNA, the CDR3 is TGTGCCAGCAGCTTATTTGGGCCCAAGGAAGGAGCGTACGAGCAGTACTTC.

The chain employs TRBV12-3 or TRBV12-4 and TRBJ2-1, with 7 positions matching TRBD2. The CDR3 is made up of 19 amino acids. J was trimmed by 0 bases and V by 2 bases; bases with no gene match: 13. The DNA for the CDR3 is TGTGCCAGCAGTTTAATCCTAGCGGCCAGTGCCTTCTCCTACAATGAGCAGTTCTTC. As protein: CASSLILAASAFSYNEQFF.